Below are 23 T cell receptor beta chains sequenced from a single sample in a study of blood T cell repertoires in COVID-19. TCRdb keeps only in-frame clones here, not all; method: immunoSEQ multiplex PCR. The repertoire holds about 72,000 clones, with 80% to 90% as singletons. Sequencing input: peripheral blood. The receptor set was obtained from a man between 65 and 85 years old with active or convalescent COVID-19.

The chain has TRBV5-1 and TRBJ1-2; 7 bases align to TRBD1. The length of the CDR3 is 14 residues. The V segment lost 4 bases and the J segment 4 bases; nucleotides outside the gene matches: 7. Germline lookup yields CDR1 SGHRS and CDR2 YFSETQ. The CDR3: CASSPDRVGYGYTF. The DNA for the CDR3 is TGCGCCAGCAGCCCCGACAGGGTTGGCTATGGCTACACCTTC.

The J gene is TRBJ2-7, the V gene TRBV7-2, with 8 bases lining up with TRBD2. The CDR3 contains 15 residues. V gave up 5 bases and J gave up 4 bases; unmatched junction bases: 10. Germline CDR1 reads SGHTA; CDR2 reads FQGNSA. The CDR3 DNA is TGTGCCAGCAGCAAGCAAGCGGGAGATGGGTACGAGCAGTACTTC. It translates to CASSKQAGDGYEQYF.

The CDR3 loop reads CASSEDRGKAGNTIYF. The CDR3 coding sequence is TGTGCCAGCAGCGAGGACAGGGGCAAGGCTGGAAACACCATATATTTT. This chain joins TRBV11-2 and TRBJ1-3; 9 bases are a match to TRBD1. V was pared by 5 bases and J by 2 bases, with 7 bases of the junction left unmatched. This CDR3 is 16 amino acids long. Germline CDR1 and CDR2: SGHAT and FQNNGV.

DNA of the CDR3: TGTGCCAGCAGCTTATTAGATTTTGCTAACACCGGGGAGCTGTTTTTT. The encoded protein is CASSLLDFANTGELFF. This sequence joins TRBV7-2 and TRBJ2-2; no reliable D call. Germline CDR1 is SGHTA and CDR2 is FQGNSA. The CDR3 has 16 amino acids. Between the trimmed V and J ends, which lost 2 bases and 2 bases, there was a span of 12 bases.

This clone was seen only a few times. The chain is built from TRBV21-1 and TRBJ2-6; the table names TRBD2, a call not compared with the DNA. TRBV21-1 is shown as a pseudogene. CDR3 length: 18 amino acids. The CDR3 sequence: CASSKRTPMTGGANVLTF. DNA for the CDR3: TGTGCCAGCAGCAAGAGAACCCCTATGACGGGGGGGGCCAACGTCCTGACTTTC.

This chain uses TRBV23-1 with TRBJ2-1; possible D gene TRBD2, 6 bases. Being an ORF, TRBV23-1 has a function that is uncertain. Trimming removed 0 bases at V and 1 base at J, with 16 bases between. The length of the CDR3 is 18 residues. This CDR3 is CASSQSGRPGLSYNEQFF. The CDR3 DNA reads TGCGCCAGCAGTCAATCCGGCCGACCGGGACTGTCCTACAATGAGCAGTTCTTC.

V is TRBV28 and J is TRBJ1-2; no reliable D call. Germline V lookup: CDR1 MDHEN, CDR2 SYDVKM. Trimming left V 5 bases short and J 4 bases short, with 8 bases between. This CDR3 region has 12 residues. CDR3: CASSEHSYGYTF. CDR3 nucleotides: TGTGCCAGCAGTGAGCATTCCTATGGCTACACCTTC.

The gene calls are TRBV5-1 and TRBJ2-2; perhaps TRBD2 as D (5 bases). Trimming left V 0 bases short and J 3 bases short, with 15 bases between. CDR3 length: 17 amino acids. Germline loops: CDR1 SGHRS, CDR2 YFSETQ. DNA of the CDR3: TGCGCCAGCAGCTTGGGGACCCTAACTAGTTACACCGGGGAGCTGTTTTTT. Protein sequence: CASSLGTLTSYTGELFF.

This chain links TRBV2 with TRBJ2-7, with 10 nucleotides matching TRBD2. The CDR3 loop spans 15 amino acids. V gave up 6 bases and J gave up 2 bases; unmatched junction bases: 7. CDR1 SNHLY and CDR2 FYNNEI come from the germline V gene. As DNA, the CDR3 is TGTGCCAGCAGCGCCCGACTAGCGGGTACCTACGAGCAGTACTTC. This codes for CASSARLAGTYEQYF.

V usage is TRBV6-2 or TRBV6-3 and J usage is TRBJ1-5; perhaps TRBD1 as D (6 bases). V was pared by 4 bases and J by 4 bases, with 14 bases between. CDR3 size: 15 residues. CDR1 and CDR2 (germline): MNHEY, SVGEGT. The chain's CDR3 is CASSFRDRLNQPQHF. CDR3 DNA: TGTGCCAGCAGTTTCCGAGACAGGCTGAATCAGCCCCAGCATTTT.

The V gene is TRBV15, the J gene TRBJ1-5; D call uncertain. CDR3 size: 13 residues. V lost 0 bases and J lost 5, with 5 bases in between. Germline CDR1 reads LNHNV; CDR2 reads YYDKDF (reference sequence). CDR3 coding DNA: TGTGCCACCAGCAGAGACCCTCATCAGCCCCAGCATTTT. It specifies CATSRDPHQPQHF. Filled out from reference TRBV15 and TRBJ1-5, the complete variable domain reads DAMVIQNPRYQVTQFGKPVTLSCSQTLNHNVMYWYQQKSSQAPKLLFHYYDKDFNNEADTPDNFQSRRPNTSFCFLDIRSPGLGDTAMYLCATSRDPHQPQHFGDGTRLSIL.

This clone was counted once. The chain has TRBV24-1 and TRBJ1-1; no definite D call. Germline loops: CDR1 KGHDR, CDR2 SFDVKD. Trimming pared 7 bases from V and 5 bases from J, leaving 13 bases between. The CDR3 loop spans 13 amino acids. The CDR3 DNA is TGTGCCACCAGCGGAGGGTTAGAAACTGAAGCTTTCTTT. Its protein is CATSGGLETEAFF.

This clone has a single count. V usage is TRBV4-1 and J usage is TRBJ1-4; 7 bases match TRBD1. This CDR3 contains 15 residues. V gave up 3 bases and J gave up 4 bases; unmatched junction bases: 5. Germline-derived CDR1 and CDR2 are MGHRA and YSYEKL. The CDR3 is CASSQGDSGNEKLFF. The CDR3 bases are TGCGCCAGCAGCCAGGGGGACAGTGGTAATGAAAAACTGTTTTTT.

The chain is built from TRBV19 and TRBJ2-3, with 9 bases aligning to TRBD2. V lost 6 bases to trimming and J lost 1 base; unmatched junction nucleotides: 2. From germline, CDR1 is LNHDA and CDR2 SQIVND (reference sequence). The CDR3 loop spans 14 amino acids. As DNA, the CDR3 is TGTGCCAGTAGGGAGCGGGAGGGCACAGATACGCAGTATTTT. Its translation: CASREREGTDTQYF.

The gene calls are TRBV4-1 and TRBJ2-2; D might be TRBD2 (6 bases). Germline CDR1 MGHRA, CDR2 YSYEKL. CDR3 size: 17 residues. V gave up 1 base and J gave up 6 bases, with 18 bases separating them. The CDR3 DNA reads TGCGCCAGCAGCCAAGTGACGGGAGTATCCAGGGCCGGGGAGCTGTTTTTT. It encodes CASSQVTGVSRAGELFF.

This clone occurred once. This CDR3 reads CASSVSRQRGNTIYF. The CDR3 DNA follows: TGTGCCAGCAGTGTGAGCAGACAGAGGGGAAACACCATATATTTT. The gene calls are TRBV9 and TRBJ1-3, with D maybe TRBD1 (5 bases). CDR1 and CDR2 (germline): SGDLS, YYNGEE. This CDR3 has 15 residues. The V and J ends lost 5 bases and 4 bases respectively, with 16 bases between them.

CDR3 in DNA: TGTGCCAGCAGCGCAGGGGGTTACGAGCAGTACTTC. Its translation is CASSAGGYEQYF. J is TRBJ2-7 and V is TRBV5-6, with TRBD1 matching over 7 bases. The V gene's germline CDR1 is SGHDT and CDR2 YYEEEE. V was pared by 4 bases and J by 4 bases, with 2 bases of the junction left unmatched. This CDR3 has 12 amino acids.

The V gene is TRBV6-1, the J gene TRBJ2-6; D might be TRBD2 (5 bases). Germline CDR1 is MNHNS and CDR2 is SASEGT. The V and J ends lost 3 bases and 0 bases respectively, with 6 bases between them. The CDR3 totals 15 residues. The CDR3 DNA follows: TGTGCCAGCAGTGAGGGGAGCTCTGGGGCCAACGTCCTGACTTTC. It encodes CASSEGSSGANVLTF.

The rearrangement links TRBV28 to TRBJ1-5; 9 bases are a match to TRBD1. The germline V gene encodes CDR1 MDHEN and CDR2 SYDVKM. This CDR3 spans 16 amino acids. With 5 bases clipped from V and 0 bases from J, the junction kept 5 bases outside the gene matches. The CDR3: CASSAGTGYSNQPQHF. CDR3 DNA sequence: TGTGCCAGCAGTGCTGGGACAGGGTATAGCAATCAGCCCCAGCATTTT.

The chain's CDR3 is CASSRDPSGLYEQYF. CDR3 nucleotide sequence: TGTGCCAGCAGCCGGGACCCCAGCGGGCTATACGAGCAGTACTTC. V gene TRBV5-5 combines with J gene TRBJ2-7; perhaps TRBD2 as D (6 bases). The CDR3 has 15 residues. The germline V gene encodes CDR1 SGHKS and CDR2 YYEKEE (reference sequence). Trimming shortened V by 4 bases and J by 4 bases, and 18 bases separated the two germline ends.

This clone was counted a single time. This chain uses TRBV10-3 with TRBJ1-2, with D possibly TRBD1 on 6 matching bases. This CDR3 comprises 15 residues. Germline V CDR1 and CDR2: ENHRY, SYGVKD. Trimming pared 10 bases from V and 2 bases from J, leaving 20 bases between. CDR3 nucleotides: TGTGCCACCTTAGCCCAGACAGGTCCAAACTATGGCTACACCTTC. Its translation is CATLAQTGPNYGYTF.

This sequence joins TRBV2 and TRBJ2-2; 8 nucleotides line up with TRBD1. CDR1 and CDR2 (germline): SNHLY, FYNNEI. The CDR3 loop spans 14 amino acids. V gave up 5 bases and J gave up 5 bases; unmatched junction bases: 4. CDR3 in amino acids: CASSQRQGTGELFF. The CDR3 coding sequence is TGTGCCAGCAGTCAAAGACAGGGGACCGGGGAGCTGTTTTTT.

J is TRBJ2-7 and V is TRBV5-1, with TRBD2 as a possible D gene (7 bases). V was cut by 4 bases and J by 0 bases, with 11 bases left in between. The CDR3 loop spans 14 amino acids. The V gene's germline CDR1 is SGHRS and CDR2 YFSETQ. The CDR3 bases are TGCGCCAGCAGCCCCGGGGGGCGCTCCTACGAGCAGTACTTC. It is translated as CASSPGGRSYEQYF. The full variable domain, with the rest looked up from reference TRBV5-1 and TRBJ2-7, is KAGVTQTPRYLIKTRGQQVTLSCSPISGHRSVSWYQQTPGQGLQFLFEYFSETQRNKGNFPGRFSGRQFSNSRSEMNVSTLELGDSALYLCASSPGGRSYEQYFGPGTRLTVT.